This is a list of T cell receptor beta chains from one sample in a study of technical replicates of blood from a handful of donors. Profiled with immunoSEQ multiplex PCR; TCRdb holds only in-frame clones, not every one. Found here are 77,000 or so clones, 80% to 95% of them singletons; the top ten hold around 0.37%. Sequenced sample: T cells isolated from PBMCs. The source of these receptors is a human donor in good health. Each CDR3 is given without its conserved first and last residue.

J | V | CDR3
TRBJ1-5 | TRBV19 | ASSETGTEDQPQH
TRBJ2-7 | TRBV5-1 | ASSLDAVSYEQY
TRBJ1-5 | TRBV6-4 | ASSDEANQPQH
TRBJ2-7 | TRBV27 | ASSLTGVYEQY
TRBJ1-2 | TRBV11-2 | ASSSAGGNYGYT
TRBJ2-7 | TRBV9 | ASSVDDWAYEQY
TRBJ1-2 | TRBV25-1 | ASSVYGGSGYGYT
TRBJ2-7 | TRBV11-3 | ASSLEGDTSYEQY
TRBJ1-5 | TRBV7-2 | ASSLQGLSNQPQH
TRBJ2-2 | TRBV28 | ASNSGTGELF
TRBJ2-7 | TRBV27 | ASSLFFGQRNEQY
TRBJ1-6 | TRBV2 | ASRTGEYSPLH
TRBJ1-4 | TRBV9 | ASSATGLNEKLF
TRBJ2-3 | TRBV4-3 | ASSNTDTQY
TRBJ1-1 | TRBV16 | ASSQTGWNTEAF
TRBJ2-3 | TRBV11-3 | ASSRIQGGTDTQY
TRBJ1-1 | TRBV28 | ASSLYSGTGRTEAF
TRBJ1-1 | TRBV7-2 | ASSSFPGNTEAF
TRBJ2-1 | TRBV6-1 | ASSEAPLAGVVNEQF
TRBJ2-1 | TRBV10-1 | ASGWEDNEQF
TRBJ2-1 | TRBV10-3 | AISVGDRGRVEQF
TRBJ2-7 | TRBV29-1 | SVWTGPREQY
TRBJ1-1 | TRBV6-6 | ASSYSPRGEAF
TRBJ2-1 | TRBV19 | ASTPQTAHNEQF
TRBJ2-7 | TRBV2 | ASSEARTGALVFSYEQY
TRBJ2-5 | TRBV6-5 | ASSRLAGVGETQY
TRBJ2-3 | TRBV7-2 | ASSSTGTSGDTQY
TRBJ1-5 | TRBV28 | ASTLPNQPQH
TRBJ1-2 | TRBV29-1 | SAWDSLLSNYGYT
TRBJ1-4 | TRBV6-5 | ASSYRTGGTEKLF